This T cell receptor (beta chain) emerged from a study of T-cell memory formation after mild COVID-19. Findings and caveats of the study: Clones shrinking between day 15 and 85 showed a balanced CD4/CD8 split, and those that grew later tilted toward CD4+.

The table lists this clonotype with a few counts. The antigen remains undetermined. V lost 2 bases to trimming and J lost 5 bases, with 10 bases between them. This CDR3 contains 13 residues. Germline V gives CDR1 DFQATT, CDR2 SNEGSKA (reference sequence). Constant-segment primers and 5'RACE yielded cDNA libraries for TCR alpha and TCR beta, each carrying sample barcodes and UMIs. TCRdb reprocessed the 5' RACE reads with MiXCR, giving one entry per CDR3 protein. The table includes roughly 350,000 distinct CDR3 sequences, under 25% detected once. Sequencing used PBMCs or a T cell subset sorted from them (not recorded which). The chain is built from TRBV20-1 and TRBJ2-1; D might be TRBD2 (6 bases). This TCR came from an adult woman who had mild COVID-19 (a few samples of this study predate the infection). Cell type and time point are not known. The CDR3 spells CSARRDLNNEQFF. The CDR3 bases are TGCAGTGCTAGACGGGACTTAAACAATGAGCAGTTCTTC.